This record concerns one TCR beta chain sequence. The data derive from a study of regulatory T cells in long-lasting Graves disease. Time point described: persistent/refractory GD, antithyroid drugs over 5 years with positive TRAb. The authors made the TCR library using RNA they extracted from PBMCs. By American Thyroid Association guidelines, Graves' disease was diagnosed in the cohort. The EDTA tubes were filled with around 9.1 milliliters of drawn peripheral blood. From germline, CDR1 is MNHNS and CDR2 SASEGT. Between the trimmed V and J ends, which lost 6 bases and 6 bases, there was a span of 11 bases. The CDR3 is 13 residues long. iRepertoire HTBI primers and Arm-PCR of CDR3 regions built TCR beta libraries. Using its own MiXCR run on the multiplex PCR reads, TCRdb lists one record per CDR3 protein. Here the sample spans roughly 500,000 distinct CDR3 sequences, about 20% being singletons.

The chain links TRBV6-1 to TRBJ2-2; possible D gene TRBD1, 5 bases. This clonotype originated in a female donor with Graves disease. Material: peripheral blood mononuclear cells (PBMCs), obtained when the disease was refractory, from a patient treated with antithyroid drugs. As DNA, the CDR3 is TGTGCCAGCAGAATATTAGGGGCCGGGGAGCTGTTTTTT. It is translated as CASRILGAGELFF.